The 11 T cell receptor beta chains below were found in one sample sequenced in a study of cytomegalovirus exposure and HLA in healthy donors. The PCR contained 60 Vbeta and 13 Jbeta primers. Repertoires were generated with immunoSEQ multiplex PCR, while TCRdb's copy carries only in-frame clones and drops some. The sample holds some 220,000 clones, 85% to 90% seen once. Material: PBMCs. The receptors stem from a woman aged 18-29 years in good health and CMV-seronegative.

The gene calls are TRBV5-8 and TRBJ2-3; 8 bases align to TRBD1. Germline V gene sequence: CDR1 SGHTS, CDR2 YDEGEE. The CDR3 extends over 12 amino acids. Trimming took 4 bases from V and 10 from J; bases not matched to a gene: 5. DNA of the CDR3: TGTGCCAGCAGCCTCAACAGGGGGTCGCAGTATTTT. Its translation is CASSLNRGSQYF.

This rearrangement joins TRBV11-2 to TRBJ1-2; 10 nucleotides align to TRBD1. Unmatched junction bases numbered 14, after V lost 5 bases and J lost 8 bases. Germline V gene sequence: CDR1 SGHAT, CDR2 FQNNGV. This CDR3 region has 16 residues. CDR3 sequence: CASSPIIRDRGNGYTF. CDR3 DNA sequence: TGTGCCAGCAGCCCGATAATTCGGGACAGGGGTAACGGCTACACCTTC.

The chain couples TRBV30 to TRBJ2-5; D not certain. The CDR3 extends over 13 amino acids. Trimming shortened V by 3 bases and J by 1 base, and 9 bases separated the two germline ends. CDR1 is GTSNPN, CDR2 SVGIG, per germline (reference sequence). As DNA, the CDR3 is TGTGCCTGGAGCTGGCAGATCCAAGAGACCCAGTACTTC. Encoded protein: CAWSWQIQETQYF.

The V and J genes are TRBV11-3 and TRBJ1-6, with unresolved D. The germline CDR1 and CDR2 sequences are SGHNT and YENEEA. The V end lost 0 bases, the J end lost 9 bases, and 6 bases lay between the germline ends. The CDR3 length is 13 residues. CDR3: CASSLDLVSPLHF. The DNA for the CDR3 is TGTGCCAGCAGCTTAGATCTCGTTTCACCCCTCCACTTT.

The gene calls are TRBV10-3 and TRBJ2-6; D gene unclear. CDR3 length: 17 amino acids. V was clipped by 2 bases and J by 0 bases, with 11 bases between them. Germline loops: CDR1 ENHRY, CDR2 SYGVKD. The CDR3 region is CAISEGRSISGANVLTF. The CDR3 region has the DNA TGTGCCATCAGTGAGGGTCGCAGTATCTCTGGGGCCAACGTCCTGACTTTC.

The rearrangement links TRBV11-2 to TRBJ2-7; no reliable D call. This CDR3 has 14 amino acids. From germline, CDR1 is SGHAT and CDR2 FQNNGV. Trimming removed 5 bases at V and 0 bases at J, with 11 bases between. CDR3 in amino acids: CASSATKSSYEQYF. As DNA, the CDR3 is TGTGCCAGCAGCGCCACTAAGAGCTCCTACGAGCAGTACTTC.

As regards this clone: This sample also contains other DNA sequences that code for the same CDR3. The rearrangement joins TRBV5-1 to TRBJ2-1; 8 bases are shared with TRBD2. V was clipped by 4 bases and J by 0 bases; unmatched bases: 3. Germline V CDR1 and CDR2: SGHRS, YFSETQ. CDR3 size: 15 residues. The CDR3 spells CASSPSGGSYNEQFF. The DNA for the CDR3 is TGCGCCAGCAGCCCGAGCGGGGGCTCCTACAATGAGCAGTTCTTC.

This sequence joins TRBV7-2 and TRBJ1-1, with 8 bases aligning to TRBD1. The CDR3 sequence is 14 residues long. The trim removed 4 bases at V and 5 bases at J, leaving 6 bases unmatched. Germline assignment: CDR1 SGHTA and CDR2 FQGNSA. CDR3 nucleotides: TGTGCCAGCAGCTCCACAGGGGGTAGGACTGAAGCTTTCTTT. It translates to CASSSTGGRTEAFF.

V and J are TRBV7-9 and TRBJ2-6; 9 nucleotides match TRBD2. V lost 4 bases and J lost 0; bases outside the gene matches: 7. The CDR3 contains 18 residues. Germline lookup yields CDR1 SEHNR and CDR2 FQNEAQ (reference sequence). This chain's CDR3 is CASSSRAGGLSGANVLTF. The CDR3 DNA is TGTGCCAGCAGCTCGCGAGCGGGAGGACTCTCTGGGGCCAACGTCCTGACTTTC.

Only a few counts were recorded for this clone. The V and J genes are TRBV10-3 and TRBJ1-1, with D possibly matching TRBD1 (6 bases). CDR1 is ENHRY, CDR2 SYGVKD, per germline. Trimming removed 5 bases at V and 4 bases at J, with 14 bases between. This CDR3 region has 14 residues. This CDR3 reads CAISTAGGGTEAFF. The DNA of the CDR3 is TGTGCCATCAGTACGGCTGGGGGCGGCACTGAAGCTTTCTTT.

The chain uses TRBV2 and TRBJ1-5; possible D gene TRBD1, 5 bases. Germline V gives CDR1 SNHLY, CDR2 FYNNEI. V was clipped by 4 bases and J by 3 bases, with 16 bases between them. The CDR3 extends over 16 amino acids. As DNA, the CDR3 is TGTGCCAGCAGTGGTTGGAGGGAAGGGGACAATCAGCCCCAGCATTTT. It translates to CASSGWREGDNQPQHF.